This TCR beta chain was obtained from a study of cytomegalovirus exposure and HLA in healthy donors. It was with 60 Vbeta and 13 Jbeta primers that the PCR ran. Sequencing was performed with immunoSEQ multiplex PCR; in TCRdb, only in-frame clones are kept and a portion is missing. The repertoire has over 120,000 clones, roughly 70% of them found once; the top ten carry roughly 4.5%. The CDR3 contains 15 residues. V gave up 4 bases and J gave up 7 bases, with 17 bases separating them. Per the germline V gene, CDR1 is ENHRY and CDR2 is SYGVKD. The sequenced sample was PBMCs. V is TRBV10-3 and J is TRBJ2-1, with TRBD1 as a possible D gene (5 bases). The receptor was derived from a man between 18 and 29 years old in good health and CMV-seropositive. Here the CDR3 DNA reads TGTGCCATCAGTGCCTCAGGGATCCCCCTGAATGAGCAGTTCTTC. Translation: CAISASGIPLNEQFF.